The 25 T cell receptor beta chains below come from one sample, sequenced in a study of blood T cell repertoires in COVID-19. Sequenced by immunoSEQ multiplex PCR; TCRdb stores in-frame clones only, minus some. The table lists fewer than 45,000 clones, around 83% of them singletons. The sample was peripheral blood. The source is a human donor in a cohort sampled during active COVID-19.

The CDR3 DNA reads as TGCGCCAGCAGCTTGGCCCCGACAGGGATGTACCAAGAGACCCAGTACTTC. This gives the protein CASSLAPTGMYQETQYF. This sequence joins TRBV5-1 and TRBJ2-5, with 7 bases matching TRBD1. There are 17 residues in the CDR3. V shed 0 bases, J shed 0 bases, and the junction held 8 bases outside the gene matches. Per germline, CDR1 SGHRS and CDR2 YFSETQ.

This clone was counted between two and nine times. J is TRBJ1-2 and V is TRBV12-3 or TRBV12-4, with D tentatively TRBD1 (5 bases). This CDR3 region has 12 residues. V dropped 4 bases and J dropped 3 bases, with 6 bases sitting between them. CDR3 residues: CASSSTDYGYTF. CDR3 DNA sequence: TGTGCCAGCAGTTCGACAGACTATGGCTACACCTTC.

The V gene is TRBV7-9, the J gene TRBJ1-5, with 8 bases matching TRBD1. Germline CDR1 reads SEHNR; CDR2 reads FQNEAQ (reference sequence). This CDR3 spans 14 amino acids. J lost 9 bases, V lost 4 bases, and 8 bases had no gene match. CDR3 bases: TGTGCCAGCAGCTCAGGACAGGGAGGGCGGCCCCAGCATTTT. Its protein is CASSSGQGGRPQHF.

The gene calls are TRBV18 and TRBJ2-2; 8 bases are shared with TRBD1. The V gene's germline CDR1 is KGHSH and CDR2 LQKENI. The CDR3 totals 14 residues. Trimming took 1 base from V and 5 from J; bases not matched to a gene: 0. The CDR3 sequence: CASSPRTGTGELFF. For the CDR3, the DNA is TGTGCCAGCTCACCACGGACAGGGACCGGGGAGCTGTTTTTT.

The genes are TRBV7-9 and TRBJ1-2; TRBD1 might be the D (6 bases). Trimming took 1 base from V and 0 from J, leaving 6 bases between them. Per germline, CDR1 SEHNR and CDR2 FQNEAQ (reference sequence). This CDR3 region has 14 residues. CDR3 sequence (DNA): TGTGCCAGCAGCTTAGGGACAGCTAACTATGGCTACACCTTC. Amino acid sequence: CASSLGTANYGYTF. The full variable domain, in which reference TRBV7-9 and TRBJ1-2 provide the parts outside the CDR3, is DTGVSQNPRHKITKRGQNVTFRCDPISEHNRLYWYRQTLGQGPEFLTYFQNEAQLEKSRLLSDRFSAERPKGSFSTLEIQRTEQGDSAMYLCASSLGTANYGYTFGSGTRLTVV.

This clone appeared once. The chain employs TRBV18 and TRBJ1-4; TRBD1 is a possible D gene (6 bases). The V and J ends lost 6 bases and 8 bases respectively, with 13 bases between them. Germline-derived CDR1 and CDR2 are KGHSH and LQKENI. The CDR3 runs to 13 residues. The CDR3 DNA sequence: TGTGCCAGCTCTCTACAGGGAAGAGAAAAACTGTTTTTT. It codes for CASSLQGREKLFF. The whole variable domain, filled in from reference TRBV18 and TRBJ1-4, reads NAGVMQNPRHLVRRRGQEARLRCSPMKGHSHVYWYRQLPEEGLKFMVYLQKENIIDESGMPKERFSAEFPKEGPSILRIQQVVRGDSAAYFCASSLQGREKLFFGSGTQLSVL.

V and J are TRBV20-1 and TRBJ1-1; no reliable D call. CDR1 is DFQATT, CDR2 SNEGSKA, per germline (reference sequence). This CDR3 contains 11 residues. V shed 7 bases and J shed 5 bases, with 11 bases lying between them. For the CDR3, the DNA is TGCAGTGTTGGTAGAGGGACTGAAGCTTTCTTT. Protein product: CSVGRGTEAFF.

DNA of the CDR3: TGCGCCAGCACCACCGGGGACAGGGTTGGAGGTGGCTACACCTTC. Protein: CASTTGDRVGGGYTF. The chain has TRBV4-1 and TRBJ1-2; 9 positions agree with TRBD1. The CDR3 extends over 15 amino acids. Germline CDR1 is MGHRA and CDR2 is YSYEKL. J gave up 7 bases and V 7 bases, and 13 bases lay outside the gene matches.

In its sample, this clone was seen once. This chain connects TRBV15 to TRBJ2-2; D is unclear. V was shortened by 2 bases and J by 2 bases, with 6 bases between the two germline ends. This CDR3 has 14 residues. Germline CDR1 reads LNHNV; CDR2 reads YYDKDF (reference sequence). The CDR3 DNA reads TGTGCCACCAGCAGATCCGGTAACACCGGGGAGCTGTTTTTT. This gives the protein CATSRSGNTGELFF.

This rearrangement joins TRBV15 to TRBJ1-1; D remains ambiguous. Germline V gene sequence: CDR1 LNHNV, CDR2 YYDKDF (reference sequence). The CDR3 has 18 residues. Trimming removed 0 bases from V and 5 bases from J, with 22 bases in between. The CDR3 nucleotides read TGTGCCACCAGCAGAGATTTGGGTTTATCGGCCTTGCGGACTGAAGCTTTCTTT. Its protein product is CATSRDLGLSALRTEAFF. The full variable domain, with the rest looked up from reference TRBV15 and TRBJ1-1, is DAMVIQNPRYQVTQFGKPVTLSCSQTLNHNVMYWYQQKSSQAPKLLFHYYDKDFNNEADTPDNFQSRRPNTSFCFLDIRSPGLGDTAMYLCATSRDLGLSALRTEAFFGQGTRLTVV.

This clone showed up just once. The DNA for the CDR3 is TGTGCCAGCAAGTACCGGGGGCAGCGGGGGGCCTCTGGGGCCAACGTCCTGACTTTC. Translating it yields CASKYRGQRGASGANVLTF. The chain carries TRBV2 and TRBJ2-6; 9 bases align to TRBD2. Trimming removed 7 bases from V and 0 bases from J; junction bases left unmatched: 13. The CDR3 sequence is 19 residues long. Germline CDR1 is SNHLY and CDR2 is FYNNEI.

This chain joins TRBV7-9 and TRBJ1-2, with D uncertain. This CDR3 contains 14 residues. Per germline, CDR1 SEHNR and CDR2 FQNEAQ (reference sequence). V was pared by 1 base and J by 2 bases, with 8 bases between. The CDR3 nucleotides read TGTGCCAGCAGCTTAGGCGGGGAGAACTATGGCTACACCTTC. Residues: CASSLGGENYGYTF.

The rearrangement joins TRBV15 to TRBJ1-6, with D unclear. V was clipped by 1 base and J by 13 bases, with 8 bases between them. This CDR3 region has 12 residues. Germline CDR1 and CDR2: LNHNV and YYDKDF (reference sequence). CDR3 DNA sequence: TGTGCCACCAGCAGAGCGGGAAATCCCCTCCACTTT. It encodes CATSRAGNPLHF. Full variable domain (missing parts from reference TRBV15 and TRBJ1-6): DAMVIQNPRYQVTQFGKPVTLSCSQTLNHNVMYWYQQKSSQAPKLLFHYYDKDFNNEADTPDNFQSRRPNTSFCFLDIRSPGLGDTAMYLCATSRAGNPLHFGNGTRLTVT.

This clone showed up just a few times. V is TRBV3-1 (or the pseudogene TRBV3-2) and J is TRBJ1-2; D unclear. V was shortened by 1 base and J by 0 bases, with 9 bases between the two germline ends. CDR1 LGHDT and CDR2 YNNKEL come from the germline V gene (reference sequence). The length of the CDR3 is 15 residues. CDR3 sequence: CASSQGWRSNYGYTF. CDR3 sequence (DNA): TGTGCCAGCAGCCAAGGTTGGAGATCTAACTATGGCTACACCTTC.

This clone was seen a handful of times. The chain employs TRBV6-5 and TRBJ2-1, with TRBD2 matching 7 bases. V shed 2 bases, J shed 1 base, and the junction held 5 bases outside the gene matches. This CDR3 has 16 amino acids. Germline values: CDR1 MNHEY, CDR2 SVGAGI. The CDR3, as DNA: TGTGCCAGCAGTTACGGGGACTACCATTCCTACAATGAGCAGTTCTTC. This encodes CASSYGDYHSYNEQFF.

The rearrangement uses TRBV24-1 and TRBJ2-2, with TRBD2 matching over 13 bases. The germline CDR1 and CDR2 sequences are KGHDR and SFDVKD. J gave up 8 bases and V 2 bases, and 4 bases lay outside the gene matches. CDR3 length: 16 amino acids. The CDR3, as DNA: TGTGCCACCAGTGATTCCGGGACTAGCGGGGAAGGGGAGCTGTTTTTT. Its translation is CATSDSGTSGEGELFF.

V gene TRBV3-1 (or the pseudogene TRBV3-2) combines with J gene TRBJ1-1, with D perhaps matching TRBD1 (6 bases). This CDR3 comprises 12 residues. Germline V gene lookup returns CDR1 LGHDT and CDR2 YNNKEL (reference sequence). V was clipped by 6 bases and J by 8 bases, with 13 bases between them. The CDR3 sequence: CASRHYTGEAFF. In DNA form, the CDR3 reads TGTGCCAGCAGGCATTACACAGGGGAAGCTTTCTTT.

The chain joins TRBV19 to TRBJ2-3; no reliable D call. The V end was cut by 4 bases, the J end by 2 bases, with 13 bases between. This CDR3 comprises 15 residues. From germline, CDR1 is LNHDA and CDR2 SQIVND (reference sequence). Here the CDR3 reads CASSNWAGPTDTQYF. The CDR3 DNA sequence: TGTGCCAGTAGTAATTGGGCAGGCCCCACAGATACGCAGTATTTT.

In its sample, this clone was seen once. V is TRBV19 and J is TRBJ2-6; D gene unclear. V shed 4 bases and J shed 1 base, with 11 bases lying between them. Germline V gene sequence: CDR1 LNHDA, CDR2 SQIVND (reference sequence). This CDR3 region has 16 residues. This chain's CDR3 is CASSRASRSGANVLTF. For the CDR3, the DNA is TGTGCCAGTAGTAGGGCCAGCCGTTCTGGGGCCAACGTCCTGACTTTC.

The V gene is TRBV7-6, the J gene TRBJ2-7; 9 bases align to TRBD2. CDR3 length: 15 residues. Germline CDR1 SGHVS, CDR2 FNYEAQ. With V trimmed by 5 bases and J by 6 bases, 11 bases remained unmatched. This chain's CDR3 is CASSLSSSGGSEQYF. DNA for the CDR3: TGTGCCAGCAGCCTTAGCAGTAGCGGGGGTAGCGAGCAGTACTTC.

V and J are TRBV27 and TRBJ2-3; TRBD1 is a possible D gene (8 bases). The V and J ends lost 4 bases and 3 bases respectively, with 11 bases between them. In germline, CDR1 is MNHEY, CDR2 SMNVEV (reference sequence). This CDR3 has 14 amino acids. CDR3 protein: CASSYRGGTDTQYF. Written as DNA, the CDR3 is TGTGCCAGCAGTTACAGGGGGGGAACAGATACGCAGTATTTT.

The chain joins TRBV28 to TRBJ2-7; a weak D match, TRBD1 (5 bases). Germline CDR1 and CDR2: MDHEN and SYDVKM. CDR3 length: 11 residues. V lost 6 bases and J lost 2, with 5 bases in between. In DNA, the CDR3 is TGTGCCAGCAGGGGGCCCTACGAGCAGTACTTC. This gives the protein CASRGPYEQYF.

The gene calls are TRBV4-1 and TRBJ1-5, with TRBD1 matching 8 bases. V lost 4 bases and J lost 4; bases outside the gene matches: 3. The length of the CDR3 is 14 residues. The germline V gene encodes CDR1 MGHRA and CDR2 YSYEKL. DNA of the CDR3: TGCGCCAGCAGCCCGAACAGGGGGAATCAGCCCCAGCATTTT. It is translated as CASSPNRGNQPQHF.

The rearrangement links TRBV5-4 to TRBJ2-7, with TRBD1 matching over 7 bases. The CDR3 length is 14 residues. Losses at the gene ends were 4 bases for V and 9 bases for J; bases not matched to a gene: 13. From germline, CDR1 is SGHNT and CDR2 YYREEE (reference sequence). This CDR3 is CASSTGQSLRGQYF. DNA for the CDR3: TGTGCCAGCAGCACGGGACAGTCTCTACGAGGGCAGTACTTC. Using reference TRBV5-4 and TRBJ2-7 for the parts outside the CDR3, the full variable domain is ETGVTQSPTHLIKTRGQQVTLRCSSQSGHNTVSWYQQALGQGPQFIFQYYREEENGRGNFPPRFSGLQFPNYSSELNVNALELDDSALYLCASSTGQSLRGQYFGPGTRLTVT.

The chain combines TRBV5-1 with TRBJ1-2; D possibly corresponds to TRBD1 (6 bases). The V gene's germline CDR1 is SGHRS and CDR2 YFSETQ. Trimming shortened V by 3 bases and J by 8 bases, and 17 bases separated the two germline ends. The length of the CDR3 is 14 residues. CDR3 in DNA: TGCGCCAGCAGCTCGGGCAGGGGCGGTGAGGGCTACACCTTC. Protein: CASSSGRGGEGYTF.